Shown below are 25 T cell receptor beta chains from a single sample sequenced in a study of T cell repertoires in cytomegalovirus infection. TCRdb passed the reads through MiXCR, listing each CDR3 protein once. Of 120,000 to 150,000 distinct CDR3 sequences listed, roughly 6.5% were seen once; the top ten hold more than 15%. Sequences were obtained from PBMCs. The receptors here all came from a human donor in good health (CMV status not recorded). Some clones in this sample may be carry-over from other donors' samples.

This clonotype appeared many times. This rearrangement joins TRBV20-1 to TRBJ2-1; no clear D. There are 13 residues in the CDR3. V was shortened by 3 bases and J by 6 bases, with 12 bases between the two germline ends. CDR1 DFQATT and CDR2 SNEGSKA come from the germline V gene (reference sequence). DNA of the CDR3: TGCAGTGCTAGGGATACTGGTGTCAATGAGCAGTTCTTC. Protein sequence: CSARDTGVNEQFF.

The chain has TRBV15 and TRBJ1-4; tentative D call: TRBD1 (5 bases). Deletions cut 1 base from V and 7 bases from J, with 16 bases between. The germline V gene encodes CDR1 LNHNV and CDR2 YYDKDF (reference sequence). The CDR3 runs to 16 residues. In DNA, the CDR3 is TGTGCCACCAGCAGAGCCACCCCGGGGCCAGGTGAAAAACTGTTTTTT. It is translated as CATSRATPGPGEKLFF.

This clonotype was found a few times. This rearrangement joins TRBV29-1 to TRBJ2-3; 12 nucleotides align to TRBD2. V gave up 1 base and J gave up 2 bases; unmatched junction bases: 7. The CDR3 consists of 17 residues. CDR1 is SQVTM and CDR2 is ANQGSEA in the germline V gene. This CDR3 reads CSVEGPASGGATDTQYF. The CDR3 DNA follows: TGCAGCGTTGAAGGACCCGCTAGCGGGGGGGCCACAGATACGCAGTATTTT.

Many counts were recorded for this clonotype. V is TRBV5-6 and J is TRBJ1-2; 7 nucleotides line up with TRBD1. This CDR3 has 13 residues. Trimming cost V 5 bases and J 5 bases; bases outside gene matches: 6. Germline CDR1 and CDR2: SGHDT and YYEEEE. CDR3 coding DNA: TGTGCCAGCAGTTCCGGGACAGCTTATGGCTACACCTTC. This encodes CASSSGTAYGYTF. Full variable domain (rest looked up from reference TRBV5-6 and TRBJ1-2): DAGVTQSPTHLIKTRGQQVTLRCSPKSGHDTVSWYQQALGQGPQFIFQYYEEEERQRGNFPDRFSGHQFPNYSSELNVNALLLGDSALYLCASSSGTAYGYTFGSGTRLTVV.

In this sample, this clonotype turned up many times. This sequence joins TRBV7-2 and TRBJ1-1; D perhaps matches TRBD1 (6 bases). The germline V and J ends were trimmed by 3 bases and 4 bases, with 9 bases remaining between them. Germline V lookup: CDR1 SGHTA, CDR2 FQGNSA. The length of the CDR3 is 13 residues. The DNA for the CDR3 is TGTGCCAGCAGCTTTTTCAGGGGCACTGAAGCTTTCTTT. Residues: CASSFFRGTEAFF.

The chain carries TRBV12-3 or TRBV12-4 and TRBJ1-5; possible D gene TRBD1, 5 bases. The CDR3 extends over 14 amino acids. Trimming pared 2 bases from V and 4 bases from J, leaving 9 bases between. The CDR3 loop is CASSLQGPNQPQHF. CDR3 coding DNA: TGTGCCAGCAGTTTACAGGGCCCTAATCAGCCCCAGCATTTT.

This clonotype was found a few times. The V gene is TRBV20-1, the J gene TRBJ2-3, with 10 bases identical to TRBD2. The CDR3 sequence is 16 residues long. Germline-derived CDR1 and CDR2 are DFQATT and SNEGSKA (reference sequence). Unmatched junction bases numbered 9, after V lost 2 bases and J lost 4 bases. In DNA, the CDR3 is TGCAGTGCTAGACCTGGGAGCGGGGGGGCCGCAGATACGCAGTATTTT. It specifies CSARPGSGGAADTQYF.

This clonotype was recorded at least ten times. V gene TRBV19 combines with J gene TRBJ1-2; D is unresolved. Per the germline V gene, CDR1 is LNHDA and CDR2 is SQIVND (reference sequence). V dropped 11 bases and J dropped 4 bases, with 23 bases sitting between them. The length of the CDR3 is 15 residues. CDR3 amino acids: CAATNTAENVYGYTF. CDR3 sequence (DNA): TGTGCCGCGACGAACACAGCTGAGAATGTCTATGGCTACACCTTC.

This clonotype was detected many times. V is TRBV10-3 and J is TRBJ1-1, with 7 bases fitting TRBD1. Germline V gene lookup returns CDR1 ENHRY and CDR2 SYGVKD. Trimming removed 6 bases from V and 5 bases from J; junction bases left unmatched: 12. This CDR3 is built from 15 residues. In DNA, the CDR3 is TGTGCCATCAGACCCTTAGACAGGGTAGGAACTGAAGCTTTCTTT. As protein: CAIRPLDRVGTEAFF.

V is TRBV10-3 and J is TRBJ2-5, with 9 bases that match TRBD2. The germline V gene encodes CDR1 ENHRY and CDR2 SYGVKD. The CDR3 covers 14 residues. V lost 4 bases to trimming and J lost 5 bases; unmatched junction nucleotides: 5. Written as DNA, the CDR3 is TGTGCCATCAGTGCTAGCGGGGAAGGCGAGACCCAGTACTTC. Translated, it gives CAISASGEGETQYF.

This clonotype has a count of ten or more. This chain's CDR3 is CASSFGQGPQETQYF. CDR3 bases: TGTGCCAGCAGCTTCGGACAGGGGCCCCAAGAGACCCAGTACTTC. The chain employs TRBV5-6 and TRBJ2-5, with 9 bases aligning to TRBD1. The CDR3 sequence is 15 residues long. Germline CDR1 reads SGHDT; CDR2 reads YYEEEE. The trim removed 2 bases at V and 1 base at J, leaving 3 bases unmatched. Full variable domain (outside the CDR3, taken from reference TRBV5-6 and TRBJ2-5): DAGVTQSPTHLIKTRGQQVTLRCSPKSGHDTVSWYQQALGQGPQFIFQYYEEEERQRGNFPDRFSGHQFPNYSSELNVNALLLGDSALYLCASSFGQGPQETQYFGPGTRLLVL.

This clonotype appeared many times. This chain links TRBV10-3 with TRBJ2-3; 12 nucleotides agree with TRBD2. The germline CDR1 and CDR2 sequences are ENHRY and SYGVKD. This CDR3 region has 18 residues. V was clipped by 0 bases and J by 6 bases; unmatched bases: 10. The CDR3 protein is CAISESKTSGGPRDTQYF. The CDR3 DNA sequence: TGTGCCATCAGTGAGTCGAAAACTAGCGGGGGGCCCAGGGATACGCAGTATTTT.

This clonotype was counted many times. The CDR3 region is CATSKPGQGQETQYF. CDR3 DNA sequence: TGTGCCACCAGCAAACCGGGACAGGGCCAAGAGACCCAGTACTTC. The J gene is TRBJ2-5, the V gene TRBV15, with 9 bases that match TRBD1. V lost 4 bases and J lost 1; bases outside the gene matches: 4. From germline, CDR1 is LNHNV and CDR2 YYDKDF (reference sequence). There are 15 residues in the CDR3. The full variable domain, in which reference TRBV15 and TRBJ2-5 provide the parts outside the CDR3, is DAMVIQNPRYQVTQFGKPVTLSCSQTLNHNVMYWYQQKSSQAPKLLFHYYDKDFNNEADTPDNFQSRRPNTSFCFLDIRSPGLGDTAMYLCATSKPGQGQETQYFGPGTRLLVL.

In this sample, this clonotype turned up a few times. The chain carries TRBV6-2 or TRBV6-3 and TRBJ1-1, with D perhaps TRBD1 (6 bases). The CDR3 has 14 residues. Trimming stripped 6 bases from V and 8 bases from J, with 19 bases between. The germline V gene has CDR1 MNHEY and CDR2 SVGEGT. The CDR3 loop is CASRPGGTIAEAFF. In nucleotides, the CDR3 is TGTGCCAGCAGGCCCGGGGGCACGATTGCGGAAGCTTTCTTT.

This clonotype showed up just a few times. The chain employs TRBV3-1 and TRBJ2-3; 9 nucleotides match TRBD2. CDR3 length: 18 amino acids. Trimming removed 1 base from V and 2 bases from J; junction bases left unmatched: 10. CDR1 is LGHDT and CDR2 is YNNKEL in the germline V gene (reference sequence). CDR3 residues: CASSQGRLAGTFTDTQYF. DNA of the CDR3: TGTGCCAGCAGCCAAGGTCGTCTAGCGGGGACTTTCACAGATACGCAGTATTTT.

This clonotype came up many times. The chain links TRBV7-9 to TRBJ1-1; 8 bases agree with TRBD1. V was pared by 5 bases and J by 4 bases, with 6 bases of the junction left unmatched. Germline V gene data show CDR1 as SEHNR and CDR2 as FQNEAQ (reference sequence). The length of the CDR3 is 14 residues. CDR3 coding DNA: TGTGCCAGCAGCCCCGAAACAGGGGGCACTGAAGCTTTCTTT. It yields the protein CASSPETGGTEAFF.

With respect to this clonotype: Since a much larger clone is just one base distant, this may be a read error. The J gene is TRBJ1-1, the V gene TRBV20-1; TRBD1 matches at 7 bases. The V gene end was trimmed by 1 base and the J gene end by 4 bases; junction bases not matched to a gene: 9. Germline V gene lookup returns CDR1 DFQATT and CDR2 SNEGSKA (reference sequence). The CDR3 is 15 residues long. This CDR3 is CSARGEGAMSTEAFF. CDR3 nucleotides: TGCAGTGCTAGAGGGGAGGGGGCAATGAGCACTGAAGCTTTCTTT.

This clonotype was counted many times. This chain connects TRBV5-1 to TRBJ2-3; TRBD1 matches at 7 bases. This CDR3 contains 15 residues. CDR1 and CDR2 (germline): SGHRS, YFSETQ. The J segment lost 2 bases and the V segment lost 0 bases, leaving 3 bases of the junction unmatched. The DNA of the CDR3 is TGCGCCAGCAGCTTGGAGGGACAGACCACAGATACGCAGTATTTT. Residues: CASSLEGQTTDTQYF.

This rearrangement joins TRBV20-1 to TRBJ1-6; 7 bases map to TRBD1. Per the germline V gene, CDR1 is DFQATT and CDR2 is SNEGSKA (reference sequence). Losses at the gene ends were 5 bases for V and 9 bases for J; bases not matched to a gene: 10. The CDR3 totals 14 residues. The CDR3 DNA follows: TGCAGTGCTCCGGCAGGGGGTGCGGGTTCACCCCTCCACTTT. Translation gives CSAPAGGAGSPLHF.

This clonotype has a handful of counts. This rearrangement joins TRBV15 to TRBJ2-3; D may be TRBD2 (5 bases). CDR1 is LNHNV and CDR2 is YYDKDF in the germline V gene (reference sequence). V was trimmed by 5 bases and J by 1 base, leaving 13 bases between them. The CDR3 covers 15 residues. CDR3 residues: CATSPTTVGTDTQYF. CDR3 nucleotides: TGTGCCACCAGCCCGACTACGGTGGGCACAGATACGCAGTATTTT.

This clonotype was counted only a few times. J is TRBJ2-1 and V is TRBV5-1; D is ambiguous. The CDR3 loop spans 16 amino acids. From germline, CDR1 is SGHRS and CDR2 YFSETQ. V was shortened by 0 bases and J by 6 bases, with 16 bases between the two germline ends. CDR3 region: CASSLEPRLVGNEQFF. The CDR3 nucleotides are TGCGCCAGCAGCTTGGAGCCTCGGCTAGTCGGCAATGAGCAGTTCTTC.

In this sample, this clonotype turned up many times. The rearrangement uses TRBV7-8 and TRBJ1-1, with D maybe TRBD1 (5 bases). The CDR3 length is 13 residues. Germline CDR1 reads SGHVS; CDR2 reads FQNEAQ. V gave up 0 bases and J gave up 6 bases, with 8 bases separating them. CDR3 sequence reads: CASSLARGSEAFF. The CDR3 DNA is TGTGCCAGCAGCTTAGCGCGGGGGTCTGAAGCTTTCTTT.

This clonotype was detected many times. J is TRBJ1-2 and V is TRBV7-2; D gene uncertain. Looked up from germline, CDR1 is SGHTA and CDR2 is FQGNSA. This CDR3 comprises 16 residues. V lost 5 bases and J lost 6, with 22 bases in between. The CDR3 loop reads CASSPQEGRPLNGYTF. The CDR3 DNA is TGTGCCAGCAGCCCTCAGGAGGGCAGGCCCCTCAATGGCTACACCTTC.

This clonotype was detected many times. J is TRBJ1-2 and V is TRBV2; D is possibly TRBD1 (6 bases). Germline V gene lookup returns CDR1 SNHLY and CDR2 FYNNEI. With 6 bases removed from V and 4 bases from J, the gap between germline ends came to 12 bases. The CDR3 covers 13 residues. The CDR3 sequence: CASRDTGAYGYTF. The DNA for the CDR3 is TGTGCCAGCAGGGACACGGGGGCCTATGGCTACACCTTC.

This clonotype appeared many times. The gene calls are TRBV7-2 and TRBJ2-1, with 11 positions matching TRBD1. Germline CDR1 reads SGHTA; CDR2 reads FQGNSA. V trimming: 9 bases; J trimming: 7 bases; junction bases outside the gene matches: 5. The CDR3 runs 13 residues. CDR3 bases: TGTGCCAGTGGACAGGGGGCAGGTAATGAGCAGTTCTTC. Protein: CASGQGAGNEQFF.